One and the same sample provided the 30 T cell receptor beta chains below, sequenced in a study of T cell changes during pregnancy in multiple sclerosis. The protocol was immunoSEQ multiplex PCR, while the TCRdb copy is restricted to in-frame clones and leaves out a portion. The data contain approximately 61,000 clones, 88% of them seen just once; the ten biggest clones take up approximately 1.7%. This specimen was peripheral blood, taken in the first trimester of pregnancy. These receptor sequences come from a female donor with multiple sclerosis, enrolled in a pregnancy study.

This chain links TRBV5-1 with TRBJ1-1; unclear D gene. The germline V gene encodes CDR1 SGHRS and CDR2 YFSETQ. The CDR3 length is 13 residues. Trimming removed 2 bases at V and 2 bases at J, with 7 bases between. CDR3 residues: CASSFEENTEAFF. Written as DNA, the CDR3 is TGCGCCAGCAGCTTTGAGGAAAACACTGAAGCTTTCTTT.

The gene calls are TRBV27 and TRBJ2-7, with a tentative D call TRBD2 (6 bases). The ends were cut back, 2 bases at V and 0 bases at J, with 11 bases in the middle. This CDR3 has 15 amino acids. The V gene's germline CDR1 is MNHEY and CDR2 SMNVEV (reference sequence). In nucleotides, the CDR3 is TGTGCCAGCAGTTTAATTCCTAGCGTCTCCTACGAGCAGTACTTC. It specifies CASSLIPSVSYEQYF.

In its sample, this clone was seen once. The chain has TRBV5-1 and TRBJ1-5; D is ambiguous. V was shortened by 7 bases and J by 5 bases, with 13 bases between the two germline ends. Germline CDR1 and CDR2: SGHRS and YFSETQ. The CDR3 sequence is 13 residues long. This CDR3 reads CASSMWPDQPQHF. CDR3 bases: TGCGCCAGCTCGATGTGGCCCGATCAGCCCCAGCATTTT.

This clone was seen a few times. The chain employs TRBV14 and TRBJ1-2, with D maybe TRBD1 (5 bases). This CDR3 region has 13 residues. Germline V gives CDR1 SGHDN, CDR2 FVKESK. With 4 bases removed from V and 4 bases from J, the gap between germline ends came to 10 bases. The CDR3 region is CASSRDSFYGYTF. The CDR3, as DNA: TGTGCCAGCAGCCGGGACTCCTTCTATGGCTACACCTTC.

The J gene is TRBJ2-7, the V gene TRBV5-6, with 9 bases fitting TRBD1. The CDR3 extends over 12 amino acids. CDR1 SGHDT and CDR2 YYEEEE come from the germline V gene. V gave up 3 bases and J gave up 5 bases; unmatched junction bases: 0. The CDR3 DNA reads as TGTGCCAGCAGCTGGACAGGGGACGAGCAGTACTTC. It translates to CASSWTGDEQYF. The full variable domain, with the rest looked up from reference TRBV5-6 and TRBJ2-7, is DAGVTQSPTHLIKTRGQQVTLRCSPKSGHDTVSWYQQALGQGPQFIFQYYEEEERQRGNFPDRFSGHQFPNYSSELNVNALLLGDSALYLCASSWTGDEQYFGPGTRLTVT.

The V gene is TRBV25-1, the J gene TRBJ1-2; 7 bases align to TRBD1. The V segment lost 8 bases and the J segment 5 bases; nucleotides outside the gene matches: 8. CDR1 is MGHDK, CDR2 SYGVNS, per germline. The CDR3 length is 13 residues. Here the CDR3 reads CASARTGNYGYTF. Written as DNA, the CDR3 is TGTGCCAGCGCCAGGACAGGCAATTATGGCTACACCTTC.

As DNA, the CDR3 is TGCGCCAGCAGCCAGGGAGCGGGAGGTGCGTACGAGCAGTACTTC. It is translated as CASSQGAGGAYEQYF. This chain connects TRBV4-3 to TRBJ2-7, with TRBD2 identical over 9 bases. The CDR3 has 15 residues. Germline CDR1 and CDR2: LGHNA and YSLEER. V was pared by 3 bases and J by 4 bases, with 7 bases of the junction left unmatched.

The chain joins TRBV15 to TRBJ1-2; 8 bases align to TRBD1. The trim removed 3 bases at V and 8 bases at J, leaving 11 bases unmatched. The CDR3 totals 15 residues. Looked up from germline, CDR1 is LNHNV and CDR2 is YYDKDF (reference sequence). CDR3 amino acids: CATSSAWTGMSGYTF. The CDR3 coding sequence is TGTGCCACCAGCAGTGCCTGGACAGGGATGAGCGGCTACACCTTC.

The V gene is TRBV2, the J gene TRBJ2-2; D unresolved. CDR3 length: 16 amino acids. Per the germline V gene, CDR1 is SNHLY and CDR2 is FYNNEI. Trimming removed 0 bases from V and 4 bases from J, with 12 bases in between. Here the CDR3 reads CASSEAGPPGTGELFF. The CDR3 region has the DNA TGTGCCAGCAGTGAAGCGGGTCCCCCGGGCACCGGGGAGCTGTTTTTT.

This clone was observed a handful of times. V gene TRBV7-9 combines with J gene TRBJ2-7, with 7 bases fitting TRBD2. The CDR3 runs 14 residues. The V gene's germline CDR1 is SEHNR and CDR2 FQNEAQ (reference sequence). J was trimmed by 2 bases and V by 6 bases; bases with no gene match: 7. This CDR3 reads CASRGTSETYEQYF. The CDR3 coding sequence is TGTGCCAGCAGAGGAACTAGCGAGACCTACGAGCAGTACTTC.

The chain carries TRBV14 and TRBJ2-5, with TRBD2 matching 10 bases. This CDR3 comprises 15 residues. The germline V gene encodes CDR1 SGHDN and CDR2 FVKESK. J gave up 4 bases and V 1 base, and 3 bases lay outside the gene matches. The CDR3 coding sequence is TGTGCCAGCAGCCAAGCACTAGCGGGACCAGAGACCCAGTACTTC. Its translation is CASSQALAGPETQYF.

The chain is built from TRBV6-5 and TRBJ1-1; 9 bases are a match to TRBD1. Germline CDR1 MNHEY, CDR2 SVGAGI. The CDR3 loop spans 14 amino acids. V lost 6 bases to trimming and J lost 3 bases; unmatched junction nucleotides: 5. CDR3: CASSPDRGDTEAFF. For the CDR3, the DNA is TGTGCCAGCAGCCCTGACAGGGGGGACACTGAAGCTTTCTTT.

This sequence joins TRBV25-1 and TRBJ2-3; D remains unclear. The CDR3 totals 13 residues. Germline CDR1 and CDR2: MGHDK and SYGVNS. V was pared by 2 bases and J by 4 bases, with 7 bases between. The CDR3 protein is CASSEGAADTQYF. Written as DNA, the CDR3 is TGTGCCAGCAGTGAAGGTGCGGCAGATACGCAGTATTTT.

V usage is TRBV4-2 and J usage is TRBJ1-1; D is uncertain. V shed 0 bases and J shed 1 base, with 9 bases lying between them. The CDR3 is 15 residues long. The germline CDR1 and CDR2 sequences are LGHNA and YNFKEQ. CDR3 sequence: CASSQDRSGNTEAFF. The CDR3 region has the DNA TGTGCCAGCAGCCAAGATCGGTCTGGGAACACTGAAGCTTTCTTT.

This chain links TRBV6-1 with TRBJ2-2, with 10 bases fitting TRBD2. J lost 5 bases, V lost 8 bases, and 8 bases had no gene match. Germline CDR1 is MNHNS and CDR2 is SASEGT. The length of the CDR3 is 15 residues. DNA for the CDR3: TGTGCCAGCCGACTACTAGCGGGAATGACCGGGGAGCTGTTTTTT. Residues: CASRLLAGMTGELFF.

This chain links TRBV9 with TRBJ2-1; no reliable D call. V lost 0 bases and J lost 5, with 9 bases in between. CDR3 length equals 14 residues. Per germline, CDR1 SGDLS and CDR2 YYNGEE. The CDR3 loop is CASSVGRSNNEQFF. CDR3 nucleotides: TGTGCCAGCAGCGTAGGGCGGAGCAACAATGAGCAGTTCTTC.

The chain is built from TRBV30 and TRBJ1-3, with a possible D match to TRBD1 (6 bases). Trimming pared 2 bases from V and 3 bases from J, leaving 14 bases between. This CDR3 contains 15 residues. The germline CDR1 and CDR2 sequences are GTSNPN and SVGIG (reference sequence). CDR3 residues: CAWSNVGAYGNTIYF. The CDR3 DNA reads TGTGCCTGGAGTAACGTGGGGGCTTATGGAAACACCATATATTTT.

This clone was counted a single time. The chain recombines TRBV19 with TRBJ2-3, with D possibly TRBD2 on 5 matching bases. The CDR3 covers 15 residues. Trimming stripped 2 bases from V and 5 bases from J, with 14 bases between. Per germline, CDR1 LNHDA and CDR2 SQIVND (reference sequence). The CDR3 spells CASSIISGGVDTQYF. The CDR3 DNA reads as TGTGCCAGTAGTATAATCAGCGGAGGCGTAGATACGCAGTATTTT.

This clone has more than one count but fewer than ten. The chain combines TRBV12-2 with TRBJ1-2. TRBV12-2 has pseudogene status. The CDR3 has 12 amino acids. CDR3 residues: CASRLSRGGYTF. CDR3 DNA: TGTGCAAGTCGCTTAAGCCGGGGAGGCTACACCTTC.

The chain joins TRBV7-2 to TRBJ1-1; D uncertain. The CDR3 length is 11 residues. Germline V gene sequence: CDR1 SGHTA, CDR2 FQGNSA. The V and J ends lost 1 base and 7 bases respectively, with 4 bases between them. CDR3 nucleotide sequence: TGTGCCAGCAGCTTAGACGGTGAAGCTTTCTTT. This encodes CASSLDGEAFF.

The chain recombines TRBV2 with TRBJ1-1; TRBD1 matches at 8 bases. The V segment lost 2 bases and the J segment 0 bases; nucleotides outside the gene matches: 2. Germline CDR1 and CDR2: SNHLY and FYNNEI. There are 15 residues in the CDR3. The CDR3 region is CASSEQGAVNTEAFF. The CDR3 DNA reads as TGTGCCAGCAGTGAACAGGGGGCTGTGAACACTGAAGCTTTCTTT.

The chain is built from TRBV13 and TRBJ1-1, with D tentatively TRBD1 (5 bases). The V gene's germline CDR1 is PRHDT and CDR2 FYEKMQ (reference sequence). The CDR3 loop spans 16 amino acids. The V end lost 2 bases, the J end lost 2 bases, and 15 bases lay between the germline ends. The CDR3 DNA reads TGTGCCAGCAGCTTAAATCAGGGAAGGAGCAACACTGAAGCTTTCTTT. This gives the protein CASSLNQGRSNTEAFF.

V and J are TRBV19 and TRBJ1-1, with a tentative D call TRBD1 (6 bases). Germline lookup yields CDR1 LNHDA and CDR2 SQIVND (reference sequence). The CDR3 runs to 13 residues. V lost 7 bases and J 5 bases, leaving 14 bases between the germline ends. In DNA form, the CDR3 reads TGTGCCAGTAACAACAGGGCCGGGACTGAAGCTTTCTTT. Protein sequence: CASNNRAGTEAFF.

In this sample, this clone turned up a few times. The CDR3 loop is CASRDRGVGYTF. CDR3 coding DNA: TGTGCCAGCAGGGACAGGGGAGTGGGCTACACCTTC. J is TRBJ1-2 and V is TRBV2, with 9 bases fitting TRBD1. The CDR3 runs 12 residues. Germline-derived CDR1 and CDR2 are SNHLY and FYNNEI. J lost 8 bases, V lost 6 bases, and 4 bases had no gene match.

The CDR3 sequence: CSVPGLEANEQFF. Written as DNA, the CDR3 is TGCAGCGTACCGGGACTAGAGGCCAATGAGCAGTTCTTC. The chain is built from TRBV29-1 and TRBJ2-1; 8 nucleotides agree with TRBD2. V trimming: 6 bases; J trimming: 6 bases; junction bases outside the gene matches: 7. The CDR3 sequence is 13 residues long. Looked up from germline, CDR1 is SQVTM and CDR2 is ANQGSEA.

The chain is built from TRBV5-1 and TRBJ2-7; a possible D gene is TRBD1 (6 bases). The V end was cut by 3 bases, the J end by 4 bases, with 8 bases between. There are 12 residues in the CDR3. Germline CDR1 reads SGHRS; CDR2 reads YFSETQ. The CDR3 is CASSWDIYEQYF. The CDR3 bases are TGCGCCAGCAGCTGGGACATTTACGAGCAGTACTTC.

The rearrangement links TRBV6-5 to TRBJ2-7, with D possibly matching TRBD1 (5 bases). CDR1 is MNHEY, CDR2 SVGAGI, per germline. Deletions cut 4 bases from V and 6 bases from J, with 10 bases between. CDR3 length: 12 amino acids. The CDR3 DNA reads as TGTGCCAGCAGTTTTAGGGGCTCCGAGCAGTACTTC. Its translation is CASSFRGSEQYF.

CDR3 in amino acids: CASSRNQGGELNTGELFF. Here the CDR3 DNA reads TGTGCCAGCAGCCGTAACCAAGGGGGCGAACTGAACACCGGGGAGCTGTTTTTT. The chain links TRBV4-2 to TRBJ2-2; 7 bases are a match to TRBD1. Trimming took 4 bases from V and 1 from J; bases not matched to a gene: 12. Germline loops: CDR1 LGHNA, CDR2 YNFKEQ. This CDR3 contains 18 residues.

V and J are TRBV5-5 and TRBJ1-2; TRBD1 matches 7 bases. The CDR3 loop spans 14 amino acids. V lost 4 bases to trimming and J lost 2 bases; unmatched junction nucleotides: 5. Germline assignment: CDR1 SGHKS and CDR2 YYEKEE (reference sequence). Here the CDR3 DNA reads TGTGCCAGCAGCACCGAGGACAGGAACTATGGCTACACCTTC. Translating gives CASSTEDRNYGYTF.

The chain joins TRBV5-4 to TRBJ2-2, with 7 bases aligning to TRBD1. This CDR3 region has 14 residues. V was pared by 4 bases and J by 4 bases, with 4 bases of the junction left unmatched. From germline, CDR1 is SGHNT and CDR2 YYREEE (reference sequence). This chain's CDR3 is CASSRQGGTGELFF. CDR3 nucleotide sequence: TGTGCCAGCAGCCGACAGGGTGGCACCGGGGAGCTGTTTTTT. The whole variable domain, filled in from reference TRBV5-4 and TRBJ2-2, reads ETGVTQSPTHLIKTRGQQVTLRCSSQSGHNTVSWYQQALGQGPQFIFQYYREEENGRGNFPPRFSGLQFPNYSSELNVNALELDDSALYLCASSRQGGTGELFFGEGSRLTVL.